This is a list of T cell receptor beta chains from one sample in a study of shared clonotypes between healthy human individuals. TCRdb's table, derived via immunoSEQ multiplex PCR, lists solely in-frame clones and lacks some. The data show roughly 2.6 million clones, around nine tenths seen once. The sample taken for sequencing was naive CD4+ T cells sorted from blood. Receptor source: a man between 18 and 29 years old in good health. CDR3s include the opening cysteine and the closing phenylalanine or tryptophan. D genes are given only for firm matches. Only some rows state a clone size, as once, few, many or a class for expanded clones.

d_gene: -
len: 11
v_gene: TRBV5-1
abundance: -
j_gene: TRBJ2-1
CDR3nt: TGCGCCAGCAGCTCGAAGGATGAGCAGTTCTTC
CDR3aa: CASSSKDEQFF

d_gene: -
len: 14
v_gene: TRBV4-1
abundance: -
j_gene: TRBJ2-3
CDR3nt: TGCGCCAGCAGCCAACCTCTCCGCACAGATACGCAGTATTTT
CDR3aa: CASSQPLRTDTQYF

d_gene: TRBD2
len: 15
v_gene: TRBV5-1
abundance: -
j_gene: TRBJ2-7
CDR3nt: TGCGCCAGCAGCGCAGGGACTAGCGGAATGAACGAGCAGTACTTC
CDR3aa: CASSAGTSGMNEQYF

d_gene: -
len: 13
v_gene: TRBV4-2
abundance: -
j_gene: TRBJ1-1
CDR3nt: TGTGCCAGCAGCCCACAGGGTGAAACTGAAGCTTTCTTT
CDR3aa: CASSPQGETEAFF

d_gene: TRBD1
len: 15
v_gene: TRBV6-1
abundance: -
j_gene: TRBJ2-2
CDR3nt: TGTGCCACCCGATCCGGGACAGAGAACACCGGGGAGCTGTTTTTT
CDR3aa: CATRSGTENTGELFF

d_gene: -
len: 15
v_gene: TRBV28
abundance: once
j_gene: TRBJ2-7
CDR3nt: TGTGCCAGCAGTTTATATCGGGGAGCCACCTACGAGCAGTACTTC
CDR3aa: CASSLYRGATYEQYF

d_gene: -
len: 15
v_gene: TRBV7-6
abundance: few
j_gene: TRBJ1-5
CDR3nt: TGTGCCAGCAGCTTAGCGACAGAAGAAAATCAGCCCCAGCATTTT
CDR3aa: CASSLATEENQPQHF

d_gene: TRBD1
len: 14
v_gene: TRBV5-6
abundance: -
j_gene: TRBJ1-1
CDR3nt: TGTGCCAGCAACCGGGACAGGGCGAACACTGAAGCTTTCTTT
CDR3aa: CASNRDRANTEAFF

d_gene: TRBD1
len: 17
v_gene: TRBV11-2
abundance: -
j_gene: TRBJ2-7
CDR3nt: TGTGCCAGCAGCTTAGGAACCGGGACAGGGGGTCCCTACGAGCAGTACTTC
CDR3aa: CASSLGTGTGGPYEQYF

d_gene: -
len: 15
v_gene: TRBV2
abundance: once
j_gene: TRBJ2-7
CDR3nt: TGTGCCAGCATTATGGACCCCAGGAGCTCCTACGAGCAGTACTTC
CDR3aa: CASIMDPRSSYEQYF

d_gene: TRBD1
len: 13
v_gene: TRBV29-1
abundance: -
j_gene: TRBJ2-7
CDR3nt: TGCAGCGTTCCCGGGACAGGGGGGGTCGAGCAGTACTTC
CDR3aa: CSVPGTGGVEQYF

d_gene: -
len: 16
v_gene: TRBV5-5
abundance: -
j_gene: TRBJ1-1
CDR3nt: TGTGCCAGCAGCCTAAGGACAAGTGTGGGGAGGACTGAAGCTTTCTTT
CDR3aa: CASSLRTSVGRTEAFF

d_gene: TRBD1
len: 17
v_gene: TRBV5-4
abundance: -
j_gene: TRBJ1-1
CDR3nt: TGTGCCAGCAGCTTCGGGACAGGGGGTCTCATGAACACTGAAGCTTTCTTT
CDR3aa: CASSFGTGGLMNTEAFF

d_gene: -
len: 15
v_gene: TRBV25-1
abundance: -
j_gene: TRBJ2-3
CDR3nt: TGTGCCAGCAGTGAATATAGTTCAGTCACAGATACGCAGTATTTT
CDR3aa: CASSEYSSVTDTQYF

d_gene: TRBD1
len: 14
v_gene: TRBV9
abundance: -
j_gene: TRBJ2-2
CDR3nt: TGTGCCAGCAGCGGGACAGGGGGCACCGGGGAGCTGTTTTTT
CDR3aa: CASSGTGGTGELFF

d_gene: -
len: 12
v_gene: TRBV30
abundance: -
j_gene: TRBJ2-1
CDR3nt: TGTGCCTGGAGTGTTCTCGACACGGAACAGTTCTTC
CDR3aa: CAWSVLDTEQFF

d_gene: -
len: 14
v_gene: TRBV5-1
abundance: -
j_gene: TRBJ2-7
CDR3nt: TGCGCCAGCAGCTTGAAAGGGCCCTCCTACGAGCAGTACTTC
CDR3aa: CASSLKGPSYEQYF

d_gene: -
len: 16
v_gene: TRBV4-2
abundance: -
j_gene: TRBJ1-3
CDR3nt: TGTGCCAGCAGCCCTCTTAAAAGGGGTCGTGGAAACACCATATATTTT
CDR3aa: CASSPLKRGRGNTIYF

d_gene: -
len: 13
v_gene: TRBV6-1
abundance: -
j_gene: TRBJ2-5
CDR3nt: TGTGCCAGCAGTTGGGGGTTAGGAGAGACCCAGTACTTC
CDR3aa: CASSWGLGETQYF

d_gene: -
len: 14
v_gene: TRBV10-1
abundance: -
j_gene: TRBJ2-3
CDR3nt: TGCGCCAGCAGTGATCACACCATCGGAGATACGCAGTATTTT
CDR3aa: CASSDHTIGDTQYF

d_gene: -
len: 12
v_gene: TRBV29-1
abundance: -
j_gene: TRBJ1-2
CDR3nt: TGCAGCGTTGAAGATCTTGGGGGAGGCTACACCTTC
CDR3aa: CSVEDLGGGYTF

d_gene: TRBD1
len: 14
v_gene: TRBV6-5
abundance: -
j_gene: TRBJ2-1
CDR3nt: TGTGCCAGCAGTCGAGGACAGGGGGCATATGAGCAGTTCTTC
CDR3aa: CASSRGQGAYEQFF

d_gene: -
len: 14
v_gene: TRBV21-1
abundance: few
j_gene: TRBJ2-5
CDR3nt: TGTGCCAGCAGCAAATCTGAGGACCAAGAGACCCAGTACTTC
CDR3aa: CASSKSEDQETQYF

d_gene: -
len: 14
v_gene: TRBV9
abundance: -
j_gene: TRBJ2-2
CDR3nt: TGTGCCAGCAGCCTCCTGGAGGGAGCCGGGGAGCTGTTTTTT
CDR3aa: CASSLLEGAGELFF

d_gene: TRBD2
len: 15
v_gene: TRBV5-1
abundance: -
j_gene: TRBJ2-3
CDR3nt: TGCGCCAGCAGCCCCCCAGCGGGAGTCACAGATACGCAGTATTTT
CDR3aa: CASSPPAGVTDTQYF

d_gene: -
len: 13
v_gene: TRBV7-2
abundance: -
j_gene: TRBJ2-7
CDR3nt: TGTGCCAGCAGCCACCGACTGGCCTACGAGCAGTACTTC
CDR3aa: CASSHRLAYEQYF

d_gene: -
len: 16
v_gene: TRBV5-1
abundance: once
j_gene: TRBJ2-2
CDR3nt: TGCGCCAGCAGCTTGGGGGACGGATCGAACACCGGGGAGCTGTTTTTT
CDR3aa: CASSLGDGSNTGELFF

d_gene: -
len: 15
v_gene: TRBV5-4
abundance: -
j_gene: TRBJ2-2
CDR3nt: TGTGCCAGCAGCTTCGAGACAACGAACACCGGGGAGCTGTTTTTT
CDR3aa: CASSFETTNTGELFF

d_gene: -
len: 17
v_gene: TRBV5-1
abundance: -
j_gene: TRBJ1-3
CDR3nt: TGCGCCAGCAGCTTGGCAGGCAGCGCGGCCTACGGAAACACCATATATTTT
CDR3aa: CASSLAGSAAYGNTIYF

d_gene: -
len: 15
v_gene: TRBV6-6
abundance: once
j_gene: TRBJ2-1
CDR3nt: TGTGCCAGCAGCACAGGGCTGGCCTCCTACAATGAGCAGTTCTTC
CDR3aa: CASSTGLASYNEQFF

d_gene: -
len: 15
v_gene: TRBV19
abundance: -
j_gene: TRBJ1-1
CDR3nt: TGTGCCAGTAGTATTACGGGGGGCAGGGACACTGAAGCTTTCTTT
CDR3aa: CASSITGGRDTEAFF

d_gene: TRBD1
len: 15
v_gene: TRBV5-6
abundance: -
j_gene: TRBJ2-5
CDR3nt: TGTGCCAGCAGCAGCATAGGACAGGGGGGAGAGACCCAGTACTTC
CDR3aa: CASSSIGQGGETQYF

d_gene: TRBD2
len: 19
v_gene: TRBV18
abundance: -
j_gene: TRBJ2-2
CDR3nt: TGTGCCAGCTCACCACCGACTAGCGGGGGGTTCGCGAACACCGGGGAGCTGTTTTTT
CDR3aa: CASSPPTSGGFANTGELFF

d_gene: -
len: 14
v_gene: TRBV28
abundance: -
j_gene: TRBJ2-3
CDR3nt: TGTGCCAGCAGTTTCGGACAACTCACAGATACGCAGTATTTT
CDR3aa: CASSFGQLTDTQYF

d_gene: TRBD1
len: 15
v_gene: TRBV14
abundance: -
j_gene: TRBJ2-7
CDR3nt: TGTGCCAGCAGCCAAGGACAGGGGTTTTCCTACGAGCAGTACTTC
CDR3aa: CASSQGQGFSYEQYF

d_gene: -
len: 11
v_gene: TRBV27
abundance: -
j_gene: TRBJ2-1
CDR3nt: TGTGCCAGCAGTTTGTGGGGCTTGGAGTTCTTC
CDR3aa: CASSLWGLEFF

d_gene: -
len: 17
v_gene: TRBV7-2
abundance: -
j_gene: TRBJ1-5
CDR3nt: TGTGCCAGCAGCTCAACCTCCGGGACCTTGAGCAATCAGCCCCAGCATTTT
CDR3aa: CASSSTSGTLSNQPQHF

d_gene: -
len: 14
v_gene: TRBV7-9
abundance: -
j_gene: TRBJ2-7
CDR3nt: TGTGCCAGCAGCTTAGCGACCAGGGTGGGCGAGCAGTACTTC
CDR3aa: CASSLATRVGEQYF

d_gene: -
len: 15
v_gene: TRBV7-2
abundance: -
j_gene: TRBJ2-7
CDR3nt: TGTGCCAGCAGCTTAGAGGTGGGGCCAGGGTACGAGCAGTACTTC
CDR3aa: CASSLEVGPGYEQYF

d_gene: -
len: 14
v_gene: TRBV6-1
abundance: once
j_gene: TRBJ1-3
CDR3nt: TGTGCCAGCAGTGAAAGGCCGGGGGGAAACACCATATATTTT
CDR3aa: CASSERPGGNTIYF

d_gene: TRBD1
len: 15
v_gene: TRBV6-1
abundance: -
j_gene: TRBJ2-3
CDR3nt: TGTGCCAGCAGTCCCACCCTCGACAGGGTCGATACGCAGTATTTT
CDR3aa: CASSPTLDRVDTQYF

d_gene: -
len: 15
v_gene: TRBV5-6
abundance: -
j_gene: TRBJ1-3
CDR3nt: TGTGCCAGCAGCTTAGGCGCCTACTCTGGAAACACCATATATTTT
CDR3aa: CASSLGAYSGNTIYF

d_gene: -
len: 16
v_gene: TRBV5-1
abundance: -
j_gene: TRBJ2-5
CDR3nt: TGCGCCAGCAGCTCTTCCCCCGAGGTGGTACAAGAGACCCAGTACTTC
CDR3aa: CASSSSPEVVQETQYF

d_gene: -
len: 18
v_gene: TRBV7-9
abundance: -
j_gene: TRBJ1-1
CDR3nt: TGTGCCAGCAGCTCTCGGACATCCGGTCAGCAGACAATCTCTGAAGCTTTCTTT
CDR3aa: CASSSRTSGQQTISEAFF

d_gene: TRBD1
len: 16
v_gene: TRBV5-1
abundance: -
j_gene: TRBJ2-7
CDR3nt: TGCGCCAGCAGCTTGGAGGCCGGGACAGGGTCCTACGAGCAGTACTTC
CDR3aa: CASSLEAGTGSYEQYF

d_gene: -
len: 13
v_gene: TRBV4-1
abundance: -
j_gene: TRBJ1-1
CDR3nt: TGCGCCAGCAGCAATCACATGAACACTGAAGCTTTCTTT
CDR3aa: CASSNHMNTEAFF

d_gene: -
len: 14
v_gene: TRBV30
abundance: few
j_gene: TRBJ1-5
CDR3nt: TGTGCCTGGAGTCGGCTAAGAGGAGATCAGCCCCAGCATTTT
CDR3aa: CAWSRLRGDQPQHF

d_gene: -
len: 14
v_gene: TRBV5-1
abundance: -
j_gene: TRBJ2-3
CDR3nt: TGCGCCAGCAGCCGGGGGCCCAACACAGATACGCAGTATTTT
CDR3aa: CASSRGPNTDTQYF

d_gene: -
len: 13
v_gene: TRBV30
abundance: -
j_gene: TRBJ1-3
CDR3nt: TGTGCCCTCGGAGGAGTCTCTGGAAACACCATATATTTT
CDR3aa: CALGGVSGNTIYF

d_gene: TRBD1
len: 15
v_gene: TRBV28
abundance: -
j_gene: TRBJ1-5
CDR3nt: TGTGCCAGCAGCCTCGACAGGGGGCATAGACAGCCCCAGCATTTT
CDR3aa: CASSLDRGHRQPQHF

d_gene: -
len: 15
v_gene: TRBV7-9
abundance: once
j_gene: TRBJ1-4
CDR3nt: TGTGCCAGCAGTTCCCCCAGCCCAACTAATGAAAAACTGTTTTTT
CDR3aa: CASSSPSPTNEKLFF

d_gene: -
len: 13
v_gene: TRBV27
abundance: once
j_gene: TRBJ2-7
CDR3nt: TGTGCCAGCAGTTTATCCGTGGGTTACGAGCAGTACTTC
CDR3aa: CASSLSVGYEQYF